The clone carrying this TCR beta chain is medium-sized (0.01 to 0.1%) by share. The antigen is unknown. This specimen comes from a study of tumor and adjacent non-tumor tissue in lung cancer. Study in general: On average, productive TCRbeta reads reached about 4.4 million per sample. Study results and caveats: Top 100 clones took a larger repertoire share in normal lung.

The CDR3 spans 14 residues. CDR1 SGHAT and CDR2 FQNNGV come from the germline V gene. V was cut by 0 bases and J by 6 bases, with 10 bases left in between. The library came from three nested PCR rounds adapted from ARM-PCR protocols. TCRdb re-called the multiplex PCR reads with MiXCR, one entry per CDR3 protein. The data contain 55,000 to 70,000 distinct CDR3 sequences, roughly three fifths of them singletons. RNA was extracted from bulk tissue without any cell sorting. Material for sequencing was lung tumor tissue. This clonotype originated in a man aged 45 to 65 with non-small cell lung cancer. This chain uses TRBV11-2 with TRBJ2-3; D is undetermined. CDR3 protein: CASSLDPVVDTQYF. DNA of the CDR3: TGTGCCAGCAGCTTAGATCCAGTCGTGGATACGCAGTATTTT.